The sequence of this T cell receptor (beta chain) was determined in a study of cytomegalovirus exposure and HLA in healthy donors. Study-level points and caveats: The investigators catalogued 150 to 200 TCR beta chains as cytomegalovirus-associated. In an earlier analysis, productive rearrangement rates for most beta V segments clustered near 87% or 30%.

60 Vbeta and 13 Jbeta primers were used in PCR. The table came from immunoSEQ multiplex PCR; TCRdb's copy has only in-frame clones and leaves some out. The sample lists about 150,000 clones; approximately 10% were seen once. With regard to this clone: Its antigen is undetermined.

The CDR3 is 14 residues long. V was cut by 1 base and J by 9 bases, with 16 bases left in between. CDR1 SGHDT and CDR2 YYEEEE come from the germline V gene. The V gene is TRBV5-6, the J gene TRBJ2-5, with a weak D call TRBD2 (6 bases). Sequencing input: PBMCs. The source is a woman aged 40 to 49 in good health and CMV-seropositive. CDR3 nucleotide sequence: TGTGCCAGCAGCTTGCTGGCGGGGCCCGGTTCCCAGTACTTC. Protein product: CASSLLAGPGSQYF.